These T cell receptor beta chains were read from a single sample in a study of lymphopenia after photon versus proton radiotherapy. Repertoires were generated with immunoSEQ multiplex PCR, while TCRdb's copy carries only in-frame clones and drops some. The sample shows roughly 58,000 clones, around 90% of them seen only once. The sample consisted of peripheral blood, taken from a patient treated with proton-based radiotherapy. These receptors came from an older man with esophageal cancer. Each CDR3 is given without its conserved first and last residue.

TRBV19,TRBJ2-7,ASSISTSFPYEQY
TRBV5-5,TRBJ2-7,ASSGSLEQY
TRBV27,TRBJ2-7,ASRKVTGGSEQY
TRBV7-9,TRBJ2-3,ASSLGIGAGVPDTQY
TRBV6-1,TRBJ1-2,ASSEEVHPAFYGYT
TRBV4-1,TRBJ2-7,ASSPHRARTYEQY
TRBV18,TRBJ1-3,ASSPSLQVSSGNTIY
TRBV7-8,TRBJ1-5,ASSLTSGVRNQPQH
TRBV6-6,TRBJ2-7,ASNLGTSYSYEQY
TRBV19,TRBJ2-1,ASGDRGRAAYEQF
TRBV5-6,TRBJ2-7,ASSLTDYEQY
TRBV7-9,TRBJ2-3,ASSIDAGDTQY
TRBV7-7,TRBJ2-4,ASSLRHDRCLAKNIQY
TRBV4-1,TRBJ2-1,ASSQDGSGVYNEQF
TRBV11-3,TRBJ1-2,ASSLGGGYGYT
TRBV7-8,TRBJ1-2,ASSLEPGQAPWGGYT
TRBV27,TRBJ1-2,ASRFLGTGVEGNYGYT
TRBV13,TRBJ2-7,ASSRVTGTGFRSEQY
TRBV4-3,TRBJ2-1,ASSQRTSGVYNEQF
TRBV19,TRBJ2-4,ASSIRGVGENIQY
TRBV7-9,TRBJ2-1,ASSSLPLTEQF
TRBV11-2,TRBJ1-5,ASSLDAQQPQH
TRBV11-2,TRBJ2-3,ASSSPSLRVLSTDTQY